This TCR beta chain was obtained from a study of blood T cell repertoires in COVID-19. At the level of the study: The study drew acute and convalescent COVID-19 samples from the United States, Italy and Spain. T cells, B-cell-depleted T cells, or PBMCs provided the cDNA or gDNA that served as material.

Methods used by the authors: Nucleated cell counts were estimated from reference gene primer amplification. The data were produced by immunoSEQ multiplex PCR, yet TCRdb's version contains in-frame clones alone and is incomplete. V, J and clone size reflect that table, while D and trimming were determined from the DNA. The sample yields 400,000 to 550,000 clones, about 89% seen once. The germline V gene encodes CDR1 SGHVS and CDR2 FQNEAQ. V lost 3 bases, J lost 0 bases, and 3 bases stayed unmatched. The CDR3 loop spans 15 amino acids. The sequencing input was peripheral blood. The chain is built from TRBV7-8 and TRBJ1-2; 8 bases fit TRBD1. This TCR came from a woman aged 30 to 39 with acute or convalescent COVID-19. The CDR3 region is CASSLGTGANYGYTF. The CDR3 nucleotides read TGTGCCAGCAGCTTGGGGACAGGTGCTAACTATGGCTACACCTTC.